This entry is about one T cell receptor (beta chain). Its antigen is not identified. The germline V gene encodes CDR1 SGHVS and CDR2 FQNEAQ. The CDR3 contains 15 residues. The J segment lost 5 bases and the V segment lost 7 bases, leaving 10 bases of the junction unmatched. The time point here: week 35, safety follow-up. Doses of 300 ug of mutant IDH1 20-mer peptide were given with topical imiquimod. This record belongs to a study of a mutant IDH1 vaccine in newly diagnosed glioma. Turning to the study itself: Commencement of vaccination occurred 4-6 weeks following radiotherapy alone, or concurrently with temozolomide cycles.

Repertoires were generated with immunoSEQ multiplex PCR, while TCRdb's copy carries only in-frame clones and drops some. The sample contains about 68,000 clones, about four fifths of which appear only once. The chain recombines TRBV7-8 with TRBJ2-7; 11 bases are a match to TRBD2. Sample: PBMCs, taken from a glioma patient whose treatment included an IDH1 peptide vaccine. The sequence derives from a man between 18 and 29 years old with glioma. CDR3: CASTYRLAGNHEQYF. CDR3 DNA: TGTGCCAGCACCTACCGACTAGCGGGAAATCACGAGCAGTACTTC.